This entry concerns a single TCR beta chain. The CDR3 sequence is 13 residues long. Trimming cost V 4 bases and J 13 bases, with 17 bases left between them. The germline gives CDR1 MNHEY, CDR2 SVGAGI. The data are from a study of OX40 agonist ivuxolimab in advanced cancers. Looking at the study overall: Mean age roughly 65 years, range about 23 to 85; approximately 83% male.

Profiling relied on immunoSEQ multiplex PCR, and the TCRdb table lists in-frame clones only, not all of them. The sample yields 50,000 or so clones, roughly 88% seen once. The TCR sequence derives from an adult with an advanced solid tumor such as melanoma, head and neck, liver or kidney cancer. The rearrangement links TRBV6-5 to TRBJ2-4, with D possibly matching TRBD1 (5 bases). The sequencing here drew on CD4+ or CD8+ T cells sorted from blood, taken in a trial of the OX40 agonist ivuxolimab. The CDR3: CASSLGATGSQYF. DNA of the CDR3: TGTGCCAGCAGTTTAGGTGCAACAGGCAGCCAGTACTTC.